Shown below are 5 T cell receptor beta chains from a single sample sequenced in a study of response to subunit inactivated influenza vaccine. One entry per CDR3 protein results from TCRdb running MiXCR on the RT-PCR reads. The sample holds 150,000 or so distinct CDR3 sequences; roughly 11% are singletons and the top ten take over 10%. The sequencing used non-naive T cells sorted from PBMCs, collected roughly 48 days after vaccination. Every receptor here comes from a man between 45 and 60 years old who received an inactivated influenza vaccine.

This clonotype was counted only a few times. V gene TRBV29-1 combines with J gene TRBJ1-1; perhaps TRBD1 as D (5 bases). Between the trimmed V and J ends, which lost 3 bases and 1 base, there was a span of 6 bases. CDR3 length: 12 residues. CDR1 and CDR2 (germline): SQVTM, ANQGSEA. The CDR3 DNA is TGCAGCGTTGAGGGGCCGAACACTGAAGCTTTCTTT. Its protein is CSVEGPNTEAFF.

The chain links TRBV7-2 to TRBJ1-1, with 8 bases lining up with TRBD1. The CDR3 runs to 15 residues. Per the germline V gene, CDR1 is SGHTA and CDR2 is FQGNSA. Losses at the gene ends were 3 bases for V and 1 base for J; bases not matched to a gene: 4. Here the CDR3 DNA reads TGTGCCAGCAGCTTGCGGACAGGGCCGAACACTGAAGCTTTCTTT. Translation gives CASSLRTGPNTEAFF.

This clonotype has at least ten counts. The V gene is TRBV5-4, the J gene TRBJ1-4; D gene ambiguous. V shed 4 bases and J shed 5 bases, with 15 bases lying between them. Germline lookup yields CDR1 SGHNT and CDR2 YYREEE (reference sequence). The CDR3 sequence is 15 residues long. The CDR3 protein is CASSPSNNRNEKLFF. CDR3 DNA sequence: TGTGCCAGCAGCCCCTCAAACAACCGAAATGAAAAACTGTTTTTT.

This clonotype was detected a few times. This rearrangement joins TRBV4-3 to TRBJ1-1; D gene uncertain. CDR3 length: 15 amino acids. The germline V gene encodes CDR1 LGHNA and CDR2 YSLEER. The ends were cut back, 0 bases at V and 6 bases at J, with 14 bases in the middle. The CDR3 nucleotides read TGCGCCAGCAGCCAAGATCACAAGCGAACGGCTGAAGCTTTCTTT. As protein: CASSQDHKRTAEAFF.

The sample holds a few counts of this clonotype. The genes are TRBV7-2 and TRBJ1-1; D is uncertain. This CDR3 has 13 residues. V gave up 4 bases and J gave up 3 bases, with 9 bases separating them. Germline-derived CDR1 and CDR2 are SGHTA and FQGNSA. CDR3 protein: CASSSGVYTEAFF. The DNA for the CDR3 is TGTGCCAGCAGCTCCGGGGTGTACACTGAAGCTTTCTTT. The whole variable domain, filled in from reference TRBV7-2 and TRBJ1-1, reads GAGVSQSPSNKVTEKGKDVELRCDPISGHTALYWYRQSLGQGLEFLIYFQGNSAPDKSGLPSDRFSAERTGGSVSTLTIQRTQQEDSAVYLCASSSGVYTEAFFGQGTRLTVV.